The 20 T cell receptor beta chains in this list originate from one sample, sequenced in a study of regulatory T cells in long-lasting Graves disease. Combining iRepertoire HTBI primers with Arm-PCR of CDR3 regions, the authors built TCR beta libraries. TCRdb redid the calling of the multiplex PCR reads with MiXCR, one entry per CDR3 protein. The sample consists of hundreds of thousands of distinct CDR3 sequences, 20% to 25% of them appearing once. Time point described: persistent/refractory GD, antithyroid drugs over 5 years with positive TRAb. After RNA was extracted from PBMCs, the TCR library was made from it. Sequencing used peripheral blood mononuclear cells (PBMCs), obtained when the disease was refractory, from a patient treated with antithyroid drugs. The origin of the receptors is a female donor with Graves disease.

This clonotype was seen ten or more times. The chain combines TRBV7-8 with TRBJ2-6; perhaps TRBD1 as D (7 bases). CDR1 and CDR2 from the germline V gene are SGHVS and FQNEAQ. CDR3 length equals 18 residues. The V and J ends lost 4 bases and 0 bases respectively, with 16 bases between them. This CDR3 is CASSSAGQTFSGANVLTF. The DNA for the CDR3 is TGTGCCAGCAGCTCCGCGGGACAGACCTTCTCTGGGGCCAACGTCCTGACTTTC. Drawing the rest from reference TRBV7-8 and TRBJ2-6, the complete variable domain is GAGVSQSPRYKVAKRGQDVALRCDPISGHVSLFWYQQALGQGPEFLTYFQNEAQLDKSGLPSDRFFAERPEGSVSTLKIQRTQQEDSAVYLCASSSAGQTFSGANVLTFGAGSRLTVL.

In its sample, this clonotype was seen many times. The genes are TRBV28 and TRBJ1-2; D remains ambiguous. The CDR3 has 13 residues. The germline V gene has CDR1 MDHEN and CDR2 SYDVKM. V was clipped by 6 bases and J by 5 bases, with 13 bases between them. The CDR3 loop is CASSTSGVYGYTF. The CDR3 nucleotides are TGTGCCAGCAGCACTTCCGGGGTTTATGGCTACACCTTC.

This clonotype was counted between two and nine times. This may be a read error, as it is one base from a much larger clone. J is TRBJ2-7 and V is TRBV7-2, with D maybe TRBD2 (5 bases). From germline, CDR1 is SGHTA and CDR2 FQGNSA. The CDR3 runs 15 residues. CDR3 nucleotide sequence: TGTGCCGGCAGCTTAGAGGGCAGACCCCGCTACGAGCAGTACTTC. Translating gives CAGSLEGRPRYEQYF.

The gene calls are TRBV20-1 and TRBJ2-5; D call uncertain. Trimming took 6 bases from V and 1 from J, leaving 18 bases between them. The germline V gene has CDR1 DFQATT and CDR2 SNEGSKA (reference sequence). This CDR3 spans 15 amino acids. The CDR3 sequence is CSANGQPISQETQYF. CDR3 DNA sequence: TGCAGTGCGAACGGCCAGCCTATATCCCAAGAGACCCAGTACTTC.

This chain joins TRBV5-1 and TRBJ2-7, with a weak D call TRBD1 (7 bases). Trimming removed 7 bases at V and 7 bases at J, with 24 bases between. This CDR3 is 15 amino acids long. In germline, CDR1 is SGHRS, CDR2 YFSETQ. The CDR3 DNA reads TGCGCCAGCTATCCAGCACCAGGGGGGATCGGGGAGCAGTACTTC. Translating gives CASYPAPGGIGEQYF.

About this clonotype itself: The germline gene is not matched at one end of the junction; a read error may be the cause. As DNA, the CDR3 is TGTGCCAGCAGTTTAACAGGGGCAGGGATTTTCTCTGGGGCCAACGTCATGACTTTC. Translation gives CASSLTGAGIFSGANVMTF. The J gene is TRBJ2-6, the V gene TRBV27; 7 bases match TRBD1. Germline lookup yields CDR1 MNHEY and CDR2 SMNVEV (reference sequence). The CDR3 sequence is 19 residues long.

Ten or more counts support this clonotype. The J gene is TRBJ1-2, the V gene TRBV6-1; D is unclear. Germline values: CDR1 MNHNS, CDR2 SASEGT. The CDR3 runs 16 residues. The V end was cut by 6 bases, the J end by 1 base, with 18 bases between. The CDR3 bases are TGTGCCAGCAGCCCAGACCTTCAGTGGATTAACTATGGCTACACCTTC. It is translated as CASSPDLQWINYGYTF.

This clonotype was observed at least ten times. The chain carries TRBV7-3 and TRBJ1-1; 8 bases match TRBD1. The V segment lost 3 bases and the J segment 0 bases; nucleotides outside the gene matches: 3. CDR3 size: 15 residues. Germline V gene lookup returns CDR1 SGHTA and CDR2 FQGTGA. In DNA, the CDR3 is TGTGCCAGCAGCTTGACAGGGGCCCTGAACACTGAAGCTTTCTTT. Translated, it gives CASSLTGALNTEAFF.

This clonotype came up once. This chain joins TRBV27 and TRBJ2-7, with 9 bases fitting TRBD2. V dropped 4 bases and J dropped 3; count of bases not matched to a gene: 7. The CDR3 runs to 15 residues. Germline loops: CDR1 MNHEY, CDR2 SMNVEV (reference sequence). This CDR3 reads CASSSLTAGGYEQYF. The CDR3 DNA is TGTGCCAGCAGTTCCCTAACAGCGGGAGGCTACGAGCAGTACTTC.

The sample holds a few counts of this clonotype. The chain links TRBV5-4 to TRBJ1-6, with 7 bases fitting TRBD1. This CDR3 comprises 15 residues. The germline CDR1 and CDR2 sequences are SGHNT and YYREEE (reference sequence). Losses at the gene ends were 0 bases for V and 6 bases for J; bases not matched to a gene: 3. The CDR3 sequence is CASSLGGQFNSPLHF. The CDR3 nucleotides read TGTGCCAGCAGCTTGGGGGGACAGTTTAATTCACCCCTCCACTTT.

CDR3 protein: CASSHATDGYTF. The CDR3 DNA reads as TGCGCCAGCAGCCACGCGACAGATGGCTACACCTTC. The V and J genes are TRBV4-1 and TRBJ1-2, with D perhaps TRBD1 (5 bases). This CDR3 comprises 12 residues. In germline, CDR1 is MGHRA, CDR2 YSYEKL. Trimming pared 3 bases from V and 6 bases from J, leaving 8 bases between.

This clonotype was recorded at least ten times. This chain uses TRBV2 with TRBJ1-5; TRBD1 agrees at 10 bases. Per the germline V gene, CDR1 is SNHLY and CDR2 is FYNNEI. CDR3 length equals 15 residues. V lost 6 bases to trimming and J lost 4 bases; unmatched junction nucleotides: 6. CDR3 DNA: TGTGCCAGCAGAGACAGGGGGCGAGGAAATCAGCCCCAGCATTTT. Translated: CASRDRGRGNQPQHF. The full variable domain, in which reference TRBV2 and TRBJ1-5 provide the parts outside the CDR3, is EPEVTQTPSHQVTQMGQEVILRCVPISNHLYFYWYRQILGQKVEFLVSFYNNEISEKSEIFDDQFSVERPDGSNFTLKIRSTKLEDSAMYFCASRDRGRGNQPQHFGDGTRLSIL.

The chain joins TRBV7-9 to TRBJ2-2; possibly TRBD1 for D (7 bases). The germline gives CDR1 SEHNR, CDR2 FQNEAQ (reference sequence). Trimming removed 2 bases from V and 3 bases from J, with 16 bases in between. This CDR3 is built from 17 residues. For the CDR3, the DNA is TGTGCCAGCAGCTTACCTCCACGGGGGACAGACACCGGGGAGCTGTTTTTT. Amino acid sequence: CASSLPPRGTDTGELFF. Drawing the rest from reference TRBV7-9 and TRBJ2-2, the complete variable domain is DTGVSQNPRHKITKRGQNVTFRCDPISEHNRLYWYRQTLGQGPEFLTYFQNEAQLEKSRLLSDRFSAERPKGSFSTLEIQRTEQGDSAMYLCASSLPPRGTDTGELFFGEGSRLTVL.

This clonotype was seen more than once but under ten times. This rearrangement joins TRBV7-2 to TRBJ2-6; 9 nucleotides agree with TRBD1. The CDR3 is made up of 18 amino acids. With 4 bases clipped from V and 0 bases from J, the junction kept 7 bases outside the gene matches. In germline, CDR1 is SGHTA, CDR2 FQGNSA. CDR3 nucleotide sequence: TGTGCCAGCAGCTGGACAGGGGATCCCCTCTCTGGGGCCAACGTCCTGACTTTC. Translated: CASSWTGDPLSGANVLTF.

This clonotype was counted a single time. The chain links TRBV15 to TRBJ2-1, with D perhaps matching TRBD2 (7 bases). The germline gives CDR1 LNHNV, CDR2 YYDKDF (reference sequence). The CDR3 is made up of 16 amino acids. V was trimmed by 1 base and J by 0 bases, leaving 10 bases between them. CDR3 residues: CATSRVGGGSYNEQFF. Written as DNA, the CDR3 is TGTGCCACCAGCAGAGTGGGAGGGGGCTCCTACAATGAGCAGTTCTTC.

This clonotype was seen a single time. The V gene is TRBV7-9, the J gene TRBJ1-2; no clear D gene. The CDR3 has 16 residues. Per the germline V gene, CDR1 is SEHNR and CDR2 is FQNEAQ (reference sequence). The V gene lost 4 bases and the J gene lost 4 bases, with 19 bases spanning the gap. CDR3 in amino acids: CASSSDRGKDIYGYTF. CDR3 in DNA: TGTGCCAGCAGCTCCGACCGCGGGAAAGACATCTATGGCTACACCTTC.

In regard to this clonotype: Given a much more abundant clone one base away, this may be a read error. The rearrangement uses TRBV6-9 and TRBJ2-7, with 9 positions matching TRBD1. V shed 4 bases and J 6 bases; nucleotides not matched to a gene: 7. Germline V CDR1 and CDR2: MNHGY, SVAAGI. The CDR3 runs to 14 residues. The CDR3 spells CASSLDRGHCEQYF. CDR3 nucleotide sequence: TGTGCCAGCAGTTTGGACAGGGGCCACTGCGAGCAGTACTTC.

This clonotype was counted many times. The CDR3, as DNA: TGTGCCAGTAGAACACGCTATGGCTACACCTTC. Its protein is CASRTRYGYTF. The chain is built from TRBV19 and TRBJ1-2, with D uncertain. Deletions cut 6 bases from V and 4 bases from J, with 6 bases between. The CDR3 has 11 amino acids. The germline gives CDR1 LNHDA, CDR2 SQIVND (reference sequence).

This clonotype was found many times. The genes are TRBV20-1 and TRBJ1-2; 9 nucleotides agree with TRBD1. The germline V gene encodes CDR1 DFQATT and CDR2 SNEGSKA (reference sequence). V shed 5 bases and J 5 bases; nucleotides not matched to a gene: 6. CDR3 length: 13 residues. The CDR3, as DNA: TGCAGTGCTCACACAGGGGGCCCTTATGGCTACACCTTC. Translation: CSAHTGGPYGYTF.

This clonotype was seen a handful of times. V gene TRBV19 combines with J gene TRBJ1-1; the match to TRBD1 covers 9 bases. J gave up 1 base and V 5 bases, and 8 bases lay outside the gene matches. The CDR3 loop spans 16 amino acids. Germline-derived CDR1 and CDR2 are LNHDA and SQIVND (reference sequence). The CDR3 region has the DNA TGTGCCAGTAGTGTCACAGGACAGGGGACGAACACTGAAGCTTTCTTT. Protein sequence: CASSVTGQGTNTEAFF.